A single sample is the source of the 21 T cell receptor beta chains below, sequenced in a study of breast tumors, draining lymph nodes, adjacent tissues. The lymph nodes were axillary draining lymph nodes from breast cancer patients. TCRdb independently ran MiXCR on the multiplex PCR reads; one entry per CDR3 protein. The table shows approximately 280,000 distinct CDR3 sequences, with 30% occurring only once. Sequencing was carried out using axillary lymph node tissue. These receptors were taken from a female donor with breast cancer. Some clones in this sample may be carry-over from other donors' samples.

Comment on this clonotype: A much larger clone is a single base away; this may be a read error. The chain employs TRBV10-1 and TRBJ2-4; 7 bases map to TRBD2. Germline lookup yields CDR1 WNHNN and CDR2 SYGVQD (reference sequence). This CDR3 spans 12 amino acids. The CDR3 loop reads CASGDSTSKLYF. The CDR3 bases are TGCGCCAGCGGTGATTCGACTAGCAAGTTGTACTTC.

This clonotype was recorded at least ten times. V usage is TRBV6-7 and J usage is TRBJ1-2; 7 bases agree with TRBD1. TRBV6-7 is treated as an ORF (open reading frame) with a function not yet certain. The CDR3 covers 14 residues. Trimming at V came to 0 bases and at J to 6 bases, leaving 4 bases not matched to a gene. Here the CDR3 reads CASSYSAGGNGYTF. CDR3 in DNA: TGTGCCAGCAGTTACTCTGCAGGGGGAAATGGCTACACCTTC.

This clonotype was recorded at least ten times. The V gene is TRBV6-5, the J gene TRBJ2-5; maybe TRBD1 (6 bases). V shed 5 bases and J shed 4 bases, with 14 bases lying between them. This CDR3 region has 14 residues. Per the germline V gene, CDR1 is MNHEY and CDR2 is SVGAGI. CDR3 sequence: CASSRTGRPETQYF. CDR3 nucleotides: TGTGCCAGCAGTCGAACAGGGCGTCCAGAGACCCAGTACTTC.

This clonotype was seen more than once but under ten times. This sequence may be a read error, since a much larger clone differs from it by one base. The chain is built from TRBV4-3 and TRBJ2-1, with D uncertain. This CDR3 comprises 14 residues. The germline CDR1 and CDR2 sequences are LGHNA and YSLEER. In DNA form, the CDR3 reads TGCGCCAGCAGCCAAGGGAACTCCTACAATGGGCAGTTCTTC. This codes for CASSQGNSYNGQFF.

This clonotype was seen repeatedly, ten times or more. This chain links TRBV19 with TRBJ2-2; D ambiguous. The CDR3 extends over 15 amino acids. Trimming pared 5 bases from V and 3 bases from J, leaving 13 bases between. Per the germline V gene, CDR1 is LNHDA and CDR2 is SQIVND (reference sequence). As DNA, the CDR3 is TGTGCCAGTAGTGCGACCGGGCCGCACACCGGGGAGCTGTTTTTT. This sequence encodes CASSATGPHTGELFF.

V gene TRBV5-6 combines with J gene TRBJ2-2; the D gene is possibly TRBD2 (6 bases). The CDR3 consists of 15 residues. V was trimmed by 7 bases and J by 3 bases, leaving 16 bases between them. CDR1 is SGHDT and CDR2 is YYEEEE in the germline V gene. The CDR3 loop reads CASLYPGGDTGELFF. The CDR3 DNA reads as TGTGCCAGCCTGTACCCCGGCGGGGACACCGGGGAGCTGTTTTTT.

For this clonotype: A much larger clonotype is one base distant, so this may be a read error. The rearrangement joins TRBV6-2 or TRBV6-3 to TRBJ2-1, with 7 bases fitting TRBD2. The germline CDR1 and CDR2 sequences are MNHEY and SVGEGT. This CDR3 spans 13 amino acids. This chain's CDR3 is CAITTSTYNKQFF. CDR3 nucleotide sequence: TGTGCCATTACGACTAGCACATACAATAAGCAGTTCTTC.

This clonotype came up a few times. A much larger clonotype is one base distant, so this may be a read error. This sequence joins TRBV5-4 and TRBJ2-7; D remains ambiguous. CDR3 length equals 13 residues. The germline V gene encodes CDR1 SGHNT and CDR2 YYREEE (reference sequence). V was trimmed by 4 bases and J by 2 bases, leaving 10 bases between them. CDR3 DNA: TGTGCCAGCAGCCGTAAACCGGCCTACGAGCAGTACTTC. It yields the protein CASSRKPAYEQYF. Variable domain in full (rest from reference TRBV5-4 and TRBJ2-7): ETGVTQSPTHLIKTRGQQVTLRCSSQSGHNTVSWYQQALGQGPQFIFQYYREEENGRGNFPPRFSGLQFPNYSSELNVNALELDDSALYLCASSRKPAYEQYFGPGTRLTVT.

This clonotype came up a few times. A much larger clone differs from this one at a single base, so this may be a read error. The V and J genes are TRBV6-4 and TRBJ1-2, with 8 bases matching TRBD1. Germline V gene sequence: CDR1 MRHNA, CDR2 SNTAGT. The CDR3 length is 15 residues. CDR3 sequence (DNA): TGTGCCAGCAGTCACTCCAGGACAGGGTTGGGAGGCTACACCTTC. Encoded protein: CASSHSRTGLGGYTF.

This clonotype was detected ten times or more. The V gene is TRBV9, the J gene TRBJ1-3, with 7 positions matching TRBD1. Trimming cost V 4 bases and J 14 bases; bases outside gene matches: 12. This CDR3 spans 13 amino acids. CDR1 and CDR2 (germline): SGDLS, YYNGEE. The CDR3 region has the DNA TGTGCCAGCAGCCCTACCTCTACAGGGGACTTATATTTT. It is translated as CASSPTSTGDLYF.

This clonotype was seen ten or more times. This may be a read error, as it is one base from a much larger clone. The chain links TRBV12-3 or TRBV12-4 to TRBJ2-7; D gene unclear. V lost 3 bases to trimming and J lost 5 bases, with 14 bases between them. The CDR3 loop spans 14 amino acids. CDR3 sequence (DNA): TGTGCCAGCAGTTTCCTGGGTGGAATCGACGAGCAGTACTTC. Protein product: CASSFLGGIDEQYF.

Comments on this clonotype: A single base separates this from a much larger clone, so it may be a read error. The final CDR3 position lacks the conserved phenylalanine or tryptophan, pointing to a likely read error. J is TRBJ2-7 and V is TRBV7-2, with 12 bases matching TRBD2. This CDR3 is 16 amino acids long. Germline values: CDR1 SGHTA, CDR2 FQGNSA. V dropped 8 bases and J dropped 1; count of bases not matched to a gene: 9. The CDR3 sequence: CASLGLAGFPSYEQYL. CDR3 nucleotides: TGTGCCAGCCTGGGACTAGCGGGCTTCCCTTCCTACGAGCAGTACCTC.

This clonotype has at least ten counts. The V gene is TRBV10-3, the J gene TRBJ1-4, with D hard to call. The V gene's germline CDR1 is ENHRY and CDR2 SYGVKD. The V end lost 3 bases, the J end lost 8 bases, and 10 bases lay between the germline ends. This CDR3 has 13 amino acids. DNA for the CDR3: TGTGCCATCAGTGACGGGAAAGGAGAAAAACTGTTTTTT. It translates to CAISDGKGEKLFF.

This clonotype was observed many times. The chain employs TRBV2 and TRBJ2-3; maybe TRBD2 (6 bases). The V gene lost 4 bases and the J gene lost 2 bases, with 13 bases spanning the gap. Germline V gene lookup returns CDR1 SNHLY and CDR2 FYNNEI. This CDR3 has 15 residues. CDR3 residues: CASSGTGVYTDTQYF. In DNA form, the CDR3 reads TGTGCCAGCAGTGGGACGGGGGTATACACAGATACGCAGTATTTT.

This clonotype was detected ten times or more. V and J are TRBV29-1 and TRBJ2-7; D gene uncertain. The germline gives CDR1 SQVTM, CDR2 ANQGSEA. The CDR3 covers 11 residues. V shed 4 bases and J shed 2 bases, with 6 bases lying between them. DNA of the CDR3: TGCAGCGTTGCCTCTGCCTACGAGCAGTACTTC. This codes for CSVASAYEQYF.

This clonotype was seen more than once but under ten times. Since a much larger clone is just one base distant, this may be a read error. The chain recombines TRBV7-2 with TRBJ2-2; TRBD2 might be the D (6 bases). This CDR3 is 17 amino acids long. Germline loops: CDR1 SGHTA, CDR2 FQGNSA. The CDR3 sequence: CASSPTPGLSGTGQLFF. The CDR3 nucleotides read TGTGCCAGCAGCCCTACACCGGGACTCTCGGGGACCGGGCAGCTGTTTTTT.

Of note for this clonotype: Just one base apart from a much larger clone, this may be a read error. The rearrangement links TRBV5-1 to TRBJ2-7, with 7 bases lining up with TRBD2. The J segment lost 0 bases and the V segment lost 5 bases, leaving 17 bases of the junction unmatched. The CDR3 extends over 18 amino acids. Germline V CDR1 and CDR2: SGHRS, YFSETQ. The CDR3 region is CASRTSLAHTGGSYEQYF. CDR3 nucleotide sequence: TGCGCCAGCAGGACGTCGTTGGCCCACACGGGGGGCTCCTACGAGCAGTACTTC. Together with reference TRBV5-1 and TRBJ2-7, the CDR3 gives the full variable domain: KAGVTQTPRYLIKTRGQQVTLSCSPISGHRSVSWYQQTPGQGLQFLFEYFSETQRNKGNFPGRFSGRQFSNSRSEMNVSTLELGDSALYLCASRTSLAHTGGSYEQYFGPGTRLTVT.

This chain connects TRBV7-6 to TRBJ1-6, with 9 bases fitting TRBD1. The J segment lost 7 bases and the V segment lost 8 bases, leaving 3 bases of the junction unmatched. In germline, CDR1 is SGHVS, CDR2 FNYEAQ. This CDR3 has 13 amino acids. The CDR3 protein is CASGTGRNSPLHF. CDR3 DNA sequence: TGTGCCAGCGGGACAGGGAGAAATTCACCCCTCCACTTT.

As to this clonotype: A much larger clone differs by one base, so this may be a read error. Lacking the conserved final phenylalanine or tryptophan, this CDR3 likely reflects a read error. The V gene is TRBV6-2 or TRBV6-3, the J gene TRBJ2-7; D unresolved. The CDR3 length is 12 residues. The V and J ends lost 6 bases and 8 bases respectively, with 14 bases between them. CDR1 and CDR2 from the germline V gene are MNHEY and SVGEGT. CDR3 region: CASSQVLRKQYL. DNA for the CDR3: TGTGCCAGCAGCCAAGTGCTACGAAAGCAGTACCTC.

This clonotype was counted ten times or more. The chain employs TRBV6-1 and TRBJ1-4; tentatively, D is TRBD1 (5 bases). The ends were cut back, 6 bases at V and 4 bases at J, with 18 bases in the middle. This CDR3 spans 16 amino acids. Per the germline V gene, CDR1 is MNHNS and CDR2 is SASEGT. The DNA of the CDR3 is TGTGCCAGCAGGCTAGTAGGGGCGGAGAGTAATGAAAAACTGTTTTTT. Amino acid sequence: CASRLVGAESNEKLFF.

This clonotype came up a few times. This chain uses TRBV5-1 with TRBJ2-4; D is ambiguous. The CDR3 covers 14 residues. The V end lost 4 bases, the J end lost 0 bases, and 8 bases lay between the germline ends. Germline lookup yields CDR1 SGHRS and CDR2 YFSETQ. The CDR3 loop is CASSPDGAKNIQYF. CDR3 nucleotide sequence: TGCGCCAGCAGCCCGGACGGAGCCAAAAACATTCAGTACTTC.